This T cell receptor beta chain derives from a study of T cell repertoires in cytomegalovirus infection. In the study overall: Alongside well-studied HLA-B-restricted CMV epitopes, recently identified HLA-C-restricted CMV epitopes were also used. CMV infection plus the matching HLA type was flagged by public TCR beta signatures. General observations from the study: CMV carriers with the relevant HLA were identified by cumulative public TCR beta family frequency.

Trimming left V 11 bases short and J 0 bases short, with 13 bases between. This CDR3 has 13 residues. CDR1 is SEHNR, CDR2 FQNEAQ, per germline (reference sequence). Concerning this clonotype itself: Its target is not known.

MiXCR, run by TCRdb on the reads, gives a single entry per CDR3 protein. Among approximately 470,000 distinct CDR3 sequences, under 55% were seen once, and the ten largest hold roughly two fifths. Sample: cultured PBMCs, taken from culture after CMV antigen stimulation. This chain joins TRBV7-9 and TRBJ1-1; no clear D gene. The TCR sequence derives from a human donor in good health (CMV status not recorded). Some clones in this sample may be carry-over from other donors' samples. The CDR3 DNA follows: TGTGCCGGAGGCGCTTACATGAACACTGAAGCTTTCTTT. It translates to CAGGAYMNTEAFF.